The 6 T cell receptor beta chains given below trace back to one sample, sequenced in a study of blood T cells in healthy people across ages. It was with a sample-barcoded 5' primer and a J-beta primer mix that a second PCR of roughly 6 to 12 cycles was run. One entry per CDR3 protein, called by TCRdb with MiXCR from the 5' RACE reads. Among hundreds of thousands of distinct CDR3 sequences listed, 58% were seen once. Material for sequencing was blood. Source of these receptors: a man younger than 45 in good health.

J is TRBJ2-7 and V is TRBV3-1; no definite D call. With 5 bases removed from V and 5 bases from J, the gap between germline ends came to 13 bases. Germline CDR1 and CDR2: LGHDT and YNNKEL (reference sequence). This CDR3 contains 13 residues. CDR3 in DNA: TGTGCCAGCAGCTATCATCTTACCAACGAGCAGTACTTC. Translation gives CASSYHLTNEQYF.

This clonotype showed up just a few times. The chain joins TRBV7-9 to TRBJ1-2; D ambiguous. This CDR3 comprises 15 residues. The V end was cut by 3 bases, the J end by 3 bases, with 14 bases between. CDR1 and CDR2 (germline): SEHNR, FQNEAQ (reference sequence). The CDR3 coding sequence is TGTGCCAGCAGCTTGGCGGCAGCTTCTTACTATGGCTACACCTTC. This codes for CASSLAAASYYGYTF.

A few counts support this clonotype. This rearrangement joins TRBV11-2 to TRBJ1-2, with 7 bases that match TRBD1. The junction had 3 bases not matched to a gene; V was cut back by 1 base and J by 7 bases. This CDR3 region has 13 residues. Germline CDR1 reads SGHAT; CDR2 reads FQNNGV. The CDR3 reads CASSLGGQFGYTF. The CDR3 DNA sequence: TGTGCCAGCAGCTTAGGGGGACAGTTTGGCTACACCTTC.

The sample holds a few counts of this clonotype. The chain uses TRBV5-8 and TRBJ2-5; the D gene is possibly TRBD1 (6 bases). V was cut by 0 bases and J by 0 bases, with 12 bases left in between. Per the germline V gene, CDR1 is SGHTS and CDR2 is YDEGEE. The CDR3 covers 16 residues. For the CDR3, the DNA is TGTGCCAGCAGCTTGGGAATCCGGGACAACCAAGAGACCCAGTACTTC. Translating gives CASSLGIRDNQETQYF.

This chain joins TRBV20-1 and TRBJ1-2, with D possibly matching TRBD1 (6 bases). This CDR3 has 13 residues. V lost 2 bases, J lost 8 bases, and 15 bases lay in between. The V gene's germline CDR1 is DFQATT and CDR2 SNEGSKA (reference sequence). This chain's CDR3 is CSARPWGTYGYTF. The CDR3 DNA is TGCAGTGCTAGACCCTGGGGGACATACGGCTACACCTTC.

This rearrangement joins TRBV7-2 to TRBJ2-7; D not resolved. From germline, CDR1 is SGHTA and CDR2 FQGNSA. V shed 0 bases and J shed 4 bases, with 7 bases lying between them. There are 13 residues in the CDR3. CDR3 protein: CASSLARRYEQYF. The DNA for the CDR3 is TGTGCCAGCAGCTTAGCGAGACGGTACGAGCAGTACTTC.